The sequence of this TCR beta chain was determined in a study of early T cells in non-severe SARS-CoV-2 infection. There are 20 residues in the CDR3. Germline V CDR1 and CDR2: SGHDT, YYEEEE. J was trimmed by 4 bases and V by 0 bases; bases with no gene match: 16. Tagging with unique molecular identifiers was applied to individual cDNA molecules. TCRdb re-derived calls from the 5' RACE reads in MiXCR, one entry per CDR3 protein. This table holds about 48,000 distinct CDR3 sequences, around 10% found once. Sequencing input: whole blood. The rearrangement joins TRBV5-6 to TRBJ2-1; the match to TRBD2 covers 10 bases. This sequence was found in an adult who was a healthcare worker with PCR-confirmed SARS-CoV-2 infection or an uninfected control (not recorded which). The CDR3 nucleotides are TGTGCCAGCAGCTTGGAAGGGGGGCTGGCTAGCGGGAGTCTTTACAATGAGCAGTTCTTC. This codes for CASSLEGGLASGSLYNEQFF.